This record looks at one T cell receptor (beta chain) sequence and its context. Its antigen is currently not known. No much larger clonotype is one base removed from it; base qualities were not supplied. The sample is drawn from a study of blood T cell repertoires in COVID-19 (dated by TCRdb to about 2020). General notes on the study: Collaborator samples came from the United States, Italy and Spain and covered acute and convalescent phases of COVID-19. Where HLA class I and class II types were available, the types were taken from metadata supplied by the sample provider, not from assay-based typing. Sample metadata almost always included a de-identified subject ID, COVID-19 status, age in years and sex. The prospective study material was composed of cDNA or gDNA derived from T cells, B-cell-depleted T cells, or PBMCs. The repertoires were released in a freely available public database meant as a resource for research on the immune response to SARS-CoV-2. Samples came from the ongoing ImmuneRACE study (first 160 participants) plus 1,254 subjects from 6 global collaborators. The dataset comprised deeply sampled blood TCRbeta repertoires from subjects exposed to, actively infected with, or recovered from COVID-19. General study outcomes and caveats: The amount of clinical and demographic metadata varied by source and participant and was provided uncurated.

The collaborating institutions used their own protocols to collect whole blood in K2EDTA tubes. For TCRbeta analysis, collaborator samples were shipped as frozen whole blood, as isolated PBMCs, or as DNA extracted from either sample type. TCRbeta CDR3 regions were amplified from genomic DNA by means of the immunoSEQ Assay, a bias-controlled multiplex PCR. In the original analysis: Within the assay, amplification of reference gene primers was used to estimate how many nucleated cells each sample contained. Sequence reads were collapsed and filtered to measure the absolute abundance of every unique TCRbeta CDR3 rearrangement. For each sample, productive Simpson clonality was calculated as the square root of Simpson's diversity index across productive rearrangements. TCRdb re-hosts the immuneACCESS table, in-frame sequences only. Its copies lack some clones; in the studies checked, an unresolved V gene accounts for under half of them, and the cause for the rest is not known. That table supplies the V and J calls and clone size; D and trimming were determined from the DNA. The table for this sample lists around 260,000 clones; approximately 83% of them were counted only once. The ten largest clones take up more than 10% of the sample.

This clonotype originated in a human donor in a cohort sampled during active COVID-19. Material: peripheral blood.

The CDR3 has the sequence CASSLGQGAELFF. The nucleotide sequence reads as follows: TGTGCCAGCAGCTTGGGACAGGGGGCGGAGCTGTTTTTT. The rearrangement joined TRBV5-4 to TRBJ2-2, with 10 bases in between that match TRBD1. CDR1 is given as SGHNT and CDR2 as YYREEE, both from the germline V gene (reference sequence). Including the terminal cysteine and phenylalanine, the CDR3 comprises 13 residues. The DNA shown is the 39-base CDR3, in frame from base 1. The germline V and J ends show losses of 0 bases and 10 bases respectively, and no gene match explains 0 bases of the junction.